Following are 22 T cell receptor beta chains from one sample sequenced in a study of beta chain features in type 1 diabetes. Whole-study results and caveats: The study found moderately but significantly shorter TCRB CDR3s in all four CD4+ subsets of Type 1 diabetes patients.

These receptors' targets are unknown. Every bit of the isolated RNA underwent reverse transcription, so sequencing read expressed TCRB transcripts. Clones were read by immunoSEQ multiplex PCR, and TCRdb kept only the in-frame ones, dropping some. The sample has 640,000 or so clones, around 15% seen once. The sequenced material came from naive CD4+ T cells from blood. The origin of the receptors is a man aged 18 to 29 with type 1 diabetes.

Only a few counts were recorded for this clone. This sequence joins TRBV5-1 and TRBJ2-1; TRBD2 agrees at 11 bases. The CDR3 has 16 amino acids. V lost 3 bases, J lost 4 bases, and 6 bases stayed unmatched. Germline-derived CDR1 and CDR2 are SGHRS and YFSETQ. The CDR3 DNA reads as TGCGCCAGCAGCTACCGTATAGCGGGGGGGTACAATGAGCAGTTCTTC. It translates to CASSYRIAGGYNEQFF. Supplemented by reference TRBV5-1 and TRBJ2-1, the full variable domain reads KAGVTQTPRYLIKTRGQQVTLSCSPISGHRSVSWYQQTPGQGLQFLFEYFSETQRNKGNFPGRFSGRQFSNSRSEMNVSTLELGDSALYLCASSYRIAGGYNEQFFGPGTRLTVL.

The chain has TRBV7-9 and TRBJ1-4; the D gene is possibly TRBD1 (5 bases). Trimming shortened V by 6 bases and J by 10 bases, and 21 bases separated the two germline ends. The CDR3 consists of 15 residues. The germline V gene has CDR1 SEHNR and CDR2 FQNEAQ (reference sequence). The CDR3 DNA reads TGTGCCAGCAGTCAGGTCGCCCCACAGGATCGAAAACTGTTTTTT. Protein: CASSQVAPQDRKLFF.

This clone was recorded a few times. The CDR3 DNA reads as TGTGCCAGCAGCCCCGCGGGACAGGGGACGAACACCGGGGAGCTGTTTTTT. As protein: CASSPAGQGTNTGELFF. V gene TRBV7-9 combines with J gene TRBJ2-2; 10 bases map to TRBD1. Germline trimming cut 5 bases from V and 0 bases from J; bases unmatched to any gene: 6. The CDR3 is 17 amino acids. Germline V gives CDR1 SEHNR, CDR2 FQNEAQ (reference sequence). Drawing the rest from reference TRBV7-9 and TRBJ2-2, the complete variable domain is DTGVSQNPRHKITKRGQNVTFRCDPISEHNRLYWYRQTLGQGPEFLTYFQNEAQLEKSRLLSDRFSAERPKGSFSTLEIQRTEQGDSAMYLCASSPAGQGTNTGELFFGEGSRLTVL.

This clone was seen only a few times. The rearrangement joins TRBV4-1 to TRBJ2-5, with D perhaps being TRBD1 or TRBD2 (5 bases each). This CDR3 region has 13 residues. CDR1 and CDR2 from the germline V gene are MGHRA and YSYEKL. Trimming took 4 bases from V and 1 from J, leaving 7 bases between them. The CDR3 DNA is TGCGCCAGCAGCCTCGGGACCCAAGAGACCCAGTACTTC. This codes for CASSLGTQETQYF.

The table lists this clone with a few counts. The rearrangement links TRBV9 to TRBJ1-6, with a possible D match to TRBD1 (5 bases). Germline CDR1 reads SGDLS; CDR2 reads YYNGEE. V shed 0 bases and J shed 5 bases, with 21 bases lying between them. This CDR3 has 19 residues. The DNA of the CDR3 is TGTGCCAGCAGCGTAGCAGGTGGAGGGAGGGGTTTTAATAATTCACCCCTCCACTTT. This gives the protein CASSVAGGGRGFNNSPLHF.

This chain joins TRBV15 and TRBJ2-2, with no clear D. The CDR3 length is 15 residues. V lost 0 bases and J lost 6, with 11 bases in between. Germline CDR1 LNHNV, CDR2 YYDKDF (reference sequence). CDR3: CATSRDQLLAGELFF. The CDR3, as DNA: TGTGCCACCAGCAGAGATCAGTTATTAGCCGGGGAGCTGTTTTTT.

This rearrangement joins TRBV29-1 to TRBJ2-7; 7 bases fit TRBD1. CDR1 and CDR2 from the germline V gene are SQVTM and ANQGSEA. CDR3 length: 15 residues. J lost 4 bases, V lost 3 bases, and 12 bases had no gene match. CDR3 sequence reads: CSVEAWTGGSYEQYF. CDR3 DNA sequence: TGCAGCGTTGAGGCCTGGACAGGTGGATCATACGAGCAGTACTTC.

V is TRBV14 and J is TRBJ2-3; 9 nucleotides match TRBD2. Germline CDR1 reads SGHDN; CDR2 reads FVKESK. With 4 bases clipped from V and 4 bases from J, the junction kept 9 bases outside the gene matches. There are 16 residues in the CDR3. CDR3 nucleotides: TGTGCCAGCAGCCCTGGACTAGCGCCCGGGCCAGATACGCAGTATTTT. As protein: CASSPGLAPGPDTQYF.

The chain uses TRBV30 and TRBJ1-2, with D possibly matching TRBD1 (5 bases). Germline values: CDR1 GTSNPN, CDR2 SVGIG (reference sequence). This CDR3 has 12 amino acids. V lost 3 bases to trimming and J lost 14 bases, with 19 bases between them. The CDR3 region has the DNA TGTGCCTGGAGATGGGGCCCCGCGGTCAGGACCTTC. Residues: CAWRWGPAVRTF.

The rearrangement uses TRBV7-9 and TRBJ2-7, with D maybe TRBD1 (5 bases). The V end was cut by 5 bases, the J end by 7 bases, with 6 bases between. Germline CDR1 and CDR2: SEHNR and FQNEAQ (reference sequence). This CDR3 is built from 10 residues. Here the CDR3 DNA reads TGTGCCAGCAGCCAGGGAGAGCAGTACTTC. Protein product: CASSQGEQYF.

This clone appeared a few times. The chain recombines TRBV7-3 with TRBJ1-2; perhaps TRBD1 as D (6 bases). The V and J ends lost 2 bases and 3 bases respectively, with 10 bases between them. The germline CDR1 and CDR2 sequences are SGHTA and FQGTGA. This CDR3 has 14 amino acids. The CDR3 sequence: CASSLEGTHYGYTF. Here the CDR3 DNA reads TGTGCCAGCAGCTTAGAAGGGACACACTATGGCTACACCTTC.

V usage is TRBV19 and J usage is TRBJ1-2, with 9 positions matching TRBD1. The germline CDR1 and CDR2 sequences are LNHDA and SQIVND (reference sequence). Trimming took 4 bases from V and 4 from J; bases not matched to a gene: 7. The CDR3 consists of 15 residues. The CDR3 is CASSTRTGVGYGYTF. The CDR3 nucleotides read TGTGCCAGTAGTACCCGGACAGGGGTGGGCTATGGCTACACCTTC.

This clone has more than one count but fewer than ten. This chain connects TRBV2 to TRBJ1-5; D uncertain. Looked up from germline, CDR1 is SNHLY and CDR2 is FYNNEI. V lost 1 base and J 6 bases, leaving 7 bases between the germline ends. The length of the CDR3 is 13 residues. The CDR3 spells CASSEGNSQPQHF. CDR3 in DNA: TGTGCCAGCAGTGAAGGAAACAGTCAGCCCCAGCATTTT.

V gene TRBV7-9 combines with J gene TRBJ2-7; 7 bases match TRBD1. The CDR3 runs 14 residues. V gave up 5 bases and J gave up 1 base; unmatched junction bases: 5. CDR1 and CDR2 from the germline V gene are SEHNR and FQNEAQ (reference sequence). CDR3 loop: CASSDRDRSYEQYF. The DNA of the CDR3 is TGTGCCAGCAGCGACCGGGACAGATCCTACGAGCAGTACTTC. The full variable domain, its missing parts supplied by reference TRBV7-9 and TRBJ2-7, is DTGVSQNPRHKITKRGQNVTFRCDPISEHNRLYWYRQTLGQGPEFLTYFQNEAQLEKSRLLSDRFSAERPKGSFSTLEIQRTEQGDSAMYLCASSDRDRSYEQYFGPGTRLTVT.

This chain connects TRBV30 to TRBJ1-5; D is unclear. Germline lookup yields CDR1 GTSNPN and CDR2 SVGIG (reference sequence). V was pared by 0 bases and J by 0 bases, with 6 bases between. The CDR3 is made up of 14 amino acids. DNA for the CDR3: TGTGCCTGGAGTGTGGCGGATAGCAATCAGCCCCAGCATTTT. It is translated as CAWSVADSNQPQHF.

The gene calls are TRBV28 and TRBJ2-7; the D is unclear. The CDR3 consists of 11 residues. The germline gives CDR1 MDHEN, CDR2 SYDVKM. Trimming pared 8 bases from V and 10 bases from J, leaving 15 bases between. The CDR3 is CASSIPTDQYF. CDR3 in DNA: TGTGCCAGCTCAATACCGACGGATCAGTACTTC.

Comment on this clone: The sample holds other DNA sequences that translate to the same CDR3. The chain uses TRBV7-9 and TRBJ1-2; 8 bases line up with TRBD1. With V trimmed by 4 bases and J by 4 bases, 2 bases remained unmatched. The germline V gene has CDR1 SEHNR and CDR2 FQNEAQ (reference sequence). The CDR3 runs to 13 residues. CDR3 sequence reads: CASSSGQGYGYTF. In DNA form, the CDR3 reads TGTGCCAGCAGCTCCGGACAGGGCTATGGCTACACCTTC.

V gene TRBV7-9 combines with J gene TRBJ2-7, with D tentatively TRBD2 (7 bases). The germline V gene encodes CDR1 SEHNR and CDR2 FQNEAQ (reference sequence). Trimming took 1 base from V and 2 from J, leaving 12 bases between them. The CDR3 runs 15 residues. In nucleotides, the CDR3 is TGTGCCAGCAGCTTAGAGGCGGGGGCCACCTACGAGCAGTACTTC. Its translation: CASSLEAGATYEQYF.

This clone has more than one count but fewer than ten. The junction departs from the called germline gene at one end, perhaps through a read error. This sequence joins TRBV7-9 and TRBJ2-1; 7 nucleotides align to TRBD1. The germline CDR1 and CDR2 sequences are SEHNR and FQNEAQ (reference sequence). The CDR3 extends over 10 amino acids. The CDR3 sequence is CASSQKTGIF. The CDR3 DNA reads as TGTGCCAGCAGCCAAAAGACAGGGATCTTC.

In this sample, this clone turned up a few times. CDR3: CASSQDALLKGYTF. CDR3 coding DNA: TGCGCCAGCAGCCAAGACGCCTTACTCAAGGGCTACACCTTC. This chain connects TRBV4-1 to TRBJ1-2; D is unresolved. Germline V gene data show CDR1 as MGHRA and CDR2 as YSYEKL. There are 14 residues in the CDR3. Trimming shortened V by 0 bases and J by 8 bases, and 13 bases separated the two germline ends.

The rearrangement links TRBV13 to TRBJ2-3; tentative D call: TRBD1 (5 bases). In germline, CDR1 is PRHDT, CDR2 FYEKMQ (reference sequence). CDR3 size: 16 residues. V shed 8 bases and J shed 1 base, with 19 bases lying between them. The CDR3 region is CASRAVGPSGTDTQYF. The CDR3 DNA reads as TGTGCCAGCCGCGCCGTGGGGCCCAGCGGCACAGATACGCAGTATTTT. The full variable domain, its missing parts supplied by reference TRBV13 and TRBJ2-3, is AAGVIQSPRHLIKEKRETATLKCYPIPRHDTVYWYQQGPGQDPQFLISFYEKMQSDKGSIPDRFSAQQFSDYHSELNMSSLELGDSALYFCASRAVGPSGTDTQYFGPGTRLTVL.

This clone turned up a few times. The V call is TRBV27, the J call TRBJ2-6; no definite D call. The CDR3 contains 15 residues. Trimming stripped 4 bases from V and 6 bases from J, with 13 bases between. Germline CDR1 MNHEY, CDR2 SMNVEV (reference sequence). This CDR3 reads CASSSSDVKANVLTF. The DNA of the CDR3 is TGTGCCAGCAGTTCCTCCGACGTAAAGGCCAACGTCCTGACTTTC.